This note documents a single T cell receptor (beta chain) sequence. Assay: immunoSEQ multiplex PCR; the TCRdb copy retains only in-frame clones and omits some. Of roughly 320,000 clones listed, over 90% are singletons. The data belong to a study of blood T cell repertoires in COVID-19. Study as a whole: Samples taken during acute and convalescent COVID-19 were collected in the United States, Italy and Spain.

This CDR3 comprises 15 residues. Trimming pared 4 bases from V and 4 bases from J, leaving 16 bases between. The V gene's germline CDR1 is SGHRS and CDR2 YFSETQ. This rearrangement joins TRBV5-1 to TRBJ2-3, with D perhaps matching TRBD2 (6 bases). Sequencing was carried out using PBMCs or T cells enriched from blood (not recorded which). The TCR was taken from a woman aged 25 to 39 who had been exposed to COVID-19. Written as DNA, the CDR3 is TGCGCCAGCAGCCCCGGCGGGGCCCGGCCAGATACGCAGTATTTT. This translates into CASSPGGARPDTQYF.